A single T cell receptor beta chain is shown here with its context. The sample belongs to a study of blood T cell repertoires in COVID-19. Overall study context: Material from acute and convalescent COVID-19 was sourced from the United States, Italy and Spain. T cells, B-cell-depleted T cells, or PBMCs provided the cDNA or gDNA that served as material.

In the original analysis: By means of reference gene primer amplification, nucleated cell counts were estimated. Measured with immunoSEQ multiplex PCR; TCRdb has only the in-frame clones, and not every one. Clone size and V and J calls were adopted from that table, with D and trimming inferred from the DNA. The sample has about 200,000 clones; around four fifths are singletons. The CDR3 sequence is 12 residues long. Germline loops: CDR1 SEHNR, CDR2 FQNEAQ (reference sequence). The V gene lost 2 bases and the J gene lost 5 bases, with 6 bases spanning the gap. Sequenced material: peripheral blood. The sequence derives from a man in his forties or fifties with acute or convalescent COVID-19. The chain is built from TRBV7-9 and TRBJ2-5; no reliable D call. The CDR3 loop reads CASSLIGETQYF. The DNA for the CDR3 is TGTGCCAGCAGCTTAATCGGGGAGACCCAGTACTTC.